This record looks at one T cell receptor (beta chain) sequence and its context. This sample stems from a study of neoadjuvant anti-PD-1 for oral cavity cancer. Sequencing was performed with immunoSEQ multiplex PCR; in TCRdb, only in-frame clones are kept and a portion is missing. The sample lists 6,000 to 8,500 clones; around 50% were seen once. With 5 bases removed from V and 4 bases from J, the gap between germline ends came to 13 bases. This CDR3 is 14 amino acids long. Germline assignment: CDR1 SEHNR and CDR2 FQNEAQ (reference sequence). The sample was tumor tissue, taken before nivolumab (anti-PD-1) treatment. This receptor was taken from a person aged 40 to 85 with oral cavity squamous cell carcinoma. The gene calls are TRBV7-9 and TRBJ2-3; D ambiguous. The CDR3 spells CASSQPPVADTQYF. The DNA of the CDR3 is TGTGCCAGCAGCCAACCCCCGGTGGCAGATACGCAGTATTTT.